This TCR beta chain was profiled in a study of blood T cell repertoires in COVID-19. Some clones are missing from TCRdb's copy, which holds only in-frame ones; the method was immunoSEQ multiplex PCR. The table shows some 170,000 clones, with roughly 79% occurring only once. Sequenced sample: peripheral blood. The receptor was derived from a woman between 40 and 50 years old with COVID-19, enrolled during active disease.

The chain's CDR3 is CASSFIAGVPLKGDEQFF. The CDR3 nucleotides are TGTGCCAGCAGCTTCATAGCGGGGGTCCCACTCAAGGGGGATGAGCAGTTCTTC. The chain joins TRBV7-2 to TRBJ2-1; 9 positions agree with TRBD2. Germline CDR1 is SGHTA and CDR2 is FQGNSA. The J segment lost 8 bases and the V segment lost 3 bases, leaving 17 bases of the junction unmatched. This CDR3 spans 18 amino acids.